This T cell receptor beta chain was recorded in a study of post-analysis software for immune sequencing data. Study results and caveats: Patients used a handful of TRBV segments, including TRBV5-6, TRBV5-1 and TRBV20-1, more often than controls.

Built from TCR beta cDNA, the libraries had unique molecular identifiers in them. TCRdb redid the calling of the PCR reads with MiXCR, one entry per CDR3 protein. Altogether roughly 730,000 distinct CDR3 sequences are present, roughly 27% being singletons, with the ten largest covering about 0.5%. Notes on this clonotype: Its cognate antigen is unknown.

The V end was cut by 4 bases, the J end by 7 bases, with 20 bases between. In germline, CDR1 is SGHTS, CDR2 YDEGEE. This CDR3 is built from 15 residues. The chain employs TRBV5-8 and TRBJ1-1; D is perhaps TRBD1 (5 bases). This receptor was identified in a girl between 10 and 17 years old with multiple sclerosis. Sequenced sample: blood. CDR3 DNA sequence: TGTGCCAGCAGCCCCTGGTTAGTGGGAACAGGTGAAGCTTTCTTT. Encoded protein: CASSPWLVGTGEAFF. The full variable domain, with the rest looked up from reference TRBV5-8 and TRBJ1-1, is EAGVTQSPTHLIKTRGQQATLRCSPISGHTSVYWYQQALGLGLQFLLWYDEGEERNRGNFPPRFSGRQFPNYSSELNVNALELEDSALYLCASSPWLVGTGEAFFGQGTRLTVV.